The 27 T cell receptor beta chains below all came from one sample that was sequenced in a study of blood T cell repertoires in COVID-19. The table came from immunoSEQ multiplex PCR; TCRdb's copy has only in-frame clones and leaves some out. This table holds roughly 380,000 clones, around nine tenths found once. Sequenced material: peripheral blood. The receptors shown here come from a woman aged 40-49 years with COVID-19, enrolled during active disease.

V is TRBV28 and J is TRBJ1-6; 8 bases map to TRBD1. Germline V lookup: CDR1 MDHEN, CDR2 SYDVKM. The CDR3 has 15 residues. V shed 2 bases and J 8 bases; nucleotides not matched to a gene: 5. Written as DNA, the CDR3 is TGTGCCAGCAGTTTAGGGGGGACAGGCTATTCACCCCTCCACTTT. It is translated as CASSLGGTGYSPLHF.

The rearrangement links TRBV9 to TRBJ2-2; 10 bases are shared with TRBD2. V lost 3 bases and J lost 6; bases outside the gene matches: 2. The CDR3 is 14 amino acids. Germline CDR1 SGDLS, CDR2 YYNGEE. The CDR3 loop reads CASSDLAGAGELFF. The CDR3 DNA sequence: TGTGCCAGCAGCGACCTAGCGGGGGCCGGGGAGCTGTTTTTT.

This chain links TRBV5-1 with TRBJ1-4; a weak D match, TRBD1 (6 bases). The CDR3 has 14 amino acids. Germline V CDR1 and CDR2: SGHRS, YFSETQ. With 4 bases removed from V and 5 bases from J, the gap between germline ends came to 12 bases. Here the CDR3 DNA reads TGCGCCAGCAGCGTGGGGACACTAAATGAAAAACTGTTTTTT. Its translation is CASSVGTLNEKLFF. The full variable domain, in which reference TRBV5-1 and TRBJ1-4 provide the parts outside the CDR3, is KAGVTQTPRYLIKTRGQQVTLSCSPISGHRSVSWYQQTPGQGLQFLFEYFSETQRNKGNFPGRFSGRQFSNSRSEMNVSTLELGDSALYLCASSVGTLNEKLFFGSGTQLSVL.

The V call is TRBV24-1, the J call TRBJ2-7, with TRBD1 matching 7 bases. Germline-derived CDR1 and CDR2 are KGHDR and SFDVKD. The CDR3 totals 16 residues. The junction had 13 bases not matched to a gene; V was cut back by 3 bases and J by 6 bases. CDR3 DNA: TGTGCCACCAGTGATCCAGGGGCGACAGGGACGATCGAGCAGTACTTC. Amino acid sequence: CATSDPGATGTIEQYF.

This sequence joins TRBV6-6 and TRBJ1-5, with TRBD1 as a possible D gene (6 bases). Deletions cut 3 bases from V and 4 bases from J, with 13 bases between. Germline V CDR1 and CDR2: MNHNY, SVGAGI (reference sequence). The CDR3 runs 15 residues. The chain's CDR3 is CASSYTGGRNQPQHF. The CDR3 coding sequence is TGTGCCAGCAGTTATACGGGGGGCAGAAATCAGCCCCAGCATTTT.

This rearrangement joins TRBV28 to TRBJ1-5; D is ambiguous. V lost 5 bases to trimming and J lost 7 bases, with 12 bases between them. The CDR3 has 13 residues. The V gene's germline CDR1 is MDHEN and CDR2 SYDVKM. The CDR3 DNA reads as TGTGCCAGCAGTGGGCCGGTTCAGCAGCCCCAGCATTTT. This translates into CASSGPVQQPQHF.

The chain has TRBV5-1 and TRBJ2-7; D call uncertain. The germline V and J ends were trimmed by 0 bases and 2 bases, with 12 bases remaining between them. The CDR3 loop spans 15 amino acids. Germline CDR1 and CDR2: SGHRS and YFSETQ. DNA for the CDR3: TGCGCCAGCAGCTTGGAAACAGTCGGAACCTACGAGCAGTACTTC. This encodes CASSLETVGTYEQYF.

The chain uses TRBV7-2 and TRBJ2-3; TRBD1 aligns across 8 bases. The CDR3 sequence is 12 residues long. CDR1 is SGHTA and CDR2 is FQGNSA in the germline V gene. The junction had 10 bases not matched to a gene; V was cut back by 5 bases and J by 15 bases. In nucleotides, the CDR3 is TGTGCCAGCAGCACTTCCCTGGACAGGGCTTATTTT. Its protein is CASSTSLDRAYF.

The CDR3 nucleotides read TGTGCCACCGGTAGGGGGGGGGCCAACGTCCTGACTTTC. Protein sequence: CATGRGGANVLTF. The genes are TRBV27 and TRBJ2-6; a possible D gene is TRBD1 (6 bases). The CDR3 totals 13 residues. V lost 10 bases and J 4 bases, leaving 11 bases between the germline ends. CDR1 and CDR2 (germline): MNHEY, SMNVEV (reference sequence).

This chain joins TRBV7-9 and TRBJ2-1; D may be TRBD1 (6 bases). The length of the CDR3 is 16 residues. The germline gives CDR1 SEHNR, CDR2 FQNEAQ (reference sequence). V was shortened by 4 bases and J by 2 bases, with 15 bases between the two germline ends. The CDR3 loop reads CASSSQGPRAYNEQFF. The DNA for the CDR3 is TGTGCCAGCAGCTCCCAGGGGCCCAGGGCCTACAATGAGCAGTTCTTC. The variable domain in full, completed from reference TRBV7-9 and TRBJ2-1, reads DTGVSQNPRHKITKRGQNVTFRCDPISEHNRLYWYRQTLGQGPEFLTYFQNEAQLEKSRLLSDRFSAERPKGSFSTLEIQRTEQGDSAMYLCASSSQGPRAYNEQFFGPGTRLTVL.

V is TRBV27 and J is TRBJ1-1; D gene uncertain. The CDR3 length is 14 residues. V was trimmed by 6 bases and J by 1 base, leaving 12 bases between them. Germline CDR1 is MNHEY and CDR2 is SMNVEV (reference sequence). CDR3 in amino acids: CASRKQPKNTEAFF. CDR3 DNA sequence: TGTGCCAGCAGGAAACAGCCCAAGAACACTGAAGCTTTCTTT.

The CDR3 loop is CASKGPRGGDVFSITEAFF. CDR3 nucleotide sequence: TGTGCCAGCAAGGGCCCCCGGGGAGGGGATGTTTTTTCTATCACTGAAGCTTTCTTT. V and J are TRBV28 and TRBJ1-1; a weak D match, TRBD1 (5 bases). V lost 7 bases and J 4 bases, leaving 31 bases between the germline ends. This CDR3 has 19 amino acids. Germline V gene lookup returns CDR1 MDHEN and CDR2 SYDVKM. The full variable domain, its missing parts supplied by reference TRBV28 and TRBJ1-1, is DVKVTQSSRYLVKRTGEKVFLECVQDMDHENMFWYRQDPGLGLRLIYFSYDVKMKEKGDIPEGYSVSREKKERFSLILESASTNQTSMYLCASKGPRGGDVFSITEAFFGQGTRLTVV.

The chain employs TRBV2 and TRBJ1-1; no reliable D call. The CDR3 loop spans 11 amino acids. Trimming stripped 7 bases from V and 2 bases from J, with 5 bases between. CDR1 SNHLY and CDR2 FYNNEI come from the germline V gene. As DNA, the CDR3 is TGTGCCAGCATCCCTAACACTGAAGCTTTCTTT. Translation gives CASIPNTEAFF.

The V call is TRBV5-4, the J call TRBJ2-5; TRBD1 matches at 7 bases. The V gene's germline CDR1 is SGHNT and CDR2 YYREEE (reference sequence). J was trimmed by 0 bases and V by 5 bases; bases with no gene match: 4. The CDR3 loop spans 14 amino acids. The CDR3 loop is CASRIGQDQETQYF. The CDR3 region has the DNA TGTGCCAGCAGGATCGGACAGGACCAAGAGACCCAGTACTTC.

The gene calls are TRBV4-2 and TRBJ2-6, with 9 bases lining up with TRBD1. Looked up from germline, CDR1 is LGHNA and CDR2 is YNFKEQ. The CDR3 sequence is 15 residues long. V lost 5 bases and J lost 2; bases outside the gene matches: 1. CDR3 amino acids: CASSGQGTGANVLTF. The DNA of the CDR3 is TGTGCCAGCAGCGGACAGGGGACTGGGGCCAACGTCCTGACTTTC.

The genes are TRBV2 and TRBJ2-7; TRBD1 aligns across 7 bases. Trimming removed 6 bases from V and 3 bases from J; junction bases left unmatched: 11. The CDR3 has 15 amino acids. The germline CDR1 and CDR2 sequences are SNHLY and FYNNEI. CDR3 in amino acids: CASRRTGTENYEQYF. Written as DNA, the CDR3 is TGTGCCAGCAGGAGAACCGGGACAGAGAACTACGAGCAGTACTTC.

The rearrangement uses TRBV12-3 or TRBV12-4 and TRBJ1-1; a possible D gene is TRBD1 (5 bases). This CDR3 spans 13 amino acids. The ends were cut back, 2 bases at V and 3 bases at J, with 7 bases in the middle. CDR3 in DNA: TGTGCCAGCAGTTTACGCAGGGACACTGAAGCTTTCTTT. This gives the protein CASSLRRDTEAFF.

The chain links TRBV30 to TRBJ2-1, with 8 bases that match TRBD1. The CDR3 spans 14 residues. The V and J ends lost 5 bases and 1 base, in that order; junction bases with no gene match: 4. From germline, CDR1 is GTSNPN and CDR2 SVGIG (reference sequence). The CDR3 loop is CAWHRQGSYNEQFF. Here the CDR3 DNA reads TGTGCCTGGCATAGACAGGGGTCCTACAATGAGCAGTTCTTC.

This clone was seen just once. CDR3 in amino acids: CASSLVGGVPSSPLHF. The CDR3 DNA follows: TGTGCCAGCAGCTTAGTTGGAGGGGTCCCGAGTTCACCCCTCCACTTT. The J gene is TRBJ1-6, the V gene TRBV11-2, with a weak D call TRBD1 (5 bases). V was pared by 1 base and J by 9 bases, with 16 bases between. The CDR3 extends over 16 amino acids. CDR1 and CDR2 (germline): SGHAT, FQNNGV.

This clone was recorded only once. The chain carries TRBV30 and TRBJ1-3; D is possibly TRBD1 (6 bases). Germline assignment: CDR1 GTSNPN and CDR2 SVGIG (reference sequence). The V and J ends lost 3 bases and 2 bases respectively, with 14 bases between them. This CDR3 has 15 residues. CDR3 residues: CAWSASHRAGNTIYF. For the CDR3, the DNA is TGTGCCTGGAGCGCCTCCCACAGGGCTGGAAACACCATATATTTT.

V and J are TRBV5-1 and TRBJ2-2, with a possible D match to TRBD2 (5 bases). The CDR3 has 14 amino acids. Trimming took off 0 bases at V and 7 bases at J, with 10 bases between the two ends. Germline V gene lookup returns CDR1 SGHRS and CDR2 YFSETQ. The CDR3 protein is CASSLGERNGELFF. The DNA of the CDR3 is TGCGCCAGCAGCTTGGGGGAGAGAAACGGGGAGCTGTTTTTT.

The chain combines TRBV11-2 with TRBJ1-1, with 9 bases that match TRBD1. In germline, CDR1 is SGHAT, CDR2 FQNNGV. V gave up 5 bases and J gave up 6 bases; unmatched junction bases: 4. The CDR3 loop spans 13 amino acids. The DNA of the CDR3 is TGTGCCAGCAGCAGGACAGGGGACGCTGAAGCTTTCTTT. Residues: CASSRTGDAEAFF.

J is TRBJ1-2 and V is TRBV9; D is unresolved. Germline loops: CDR1 SGDLS, CDR2 YYNGEE. Trimming removed 3 bases at V and 4 bases at J, with 10 bases between. This CDR3 comprises 13 residues. CDR3 DNA: TGTGCCAGCAGCGGTCAGAATATCTATGGCTACACCTTC. It yields the protein CASSGQNIYGYTF.

The V gene is TRBV28, the J gene TRBJ2-1; no clear D. Deletions cut 6 bases from V and 7 bases from J, with 10 bases between. Germline-derived CDR1 and CDR2 are MDHEN and SYDVKM. CDR3 length equals 12 residues. Here the CDR3 DNA reads TGTGCCAGCAGGCCTCAGTATAATGAGCAGTTCTTC. Translating it yields CASRPQYNEQFF.

The chain couples TRBV12-3 or TRBV12-4 to TRBJ2-5; possible D gene TRBD2, 5 bases. There are 12 residues in the CDR3. Trimming took off 2 bases at V and 5 bases at J, with 6 bases between the two ends. This chain's CDR3 is CASSLTGETQYF. The DNA for the CDR3 is TGTGCCAGCAGTTTAACGGGGGAGACCCAGTACTTC.

This chain links TRBV24-1 with TRBJ2-3; D gene uncertain. This CDR3 spans 13 amino acids. Between the trimmed V and J ends, which lost 3 bases and 4 bases, there was a span of 7 bases. From germline, CDR1 is KGHDR and CDR2 SFDVKD. The chain's CDR3 is CATSDVRADTQYF. CDR3 DNA sequence: TGTGCCACCAGTGATGTCCGAGCAGATACGCAGTATTTT.

The chain couples TRBV6-6 to TRBJ1-1, with no clear D. Trimming removed 6 bases at V and 0 bases at J, with 5 bases between. The CDR3 has 12 residues. CDR1 is MNHNY and CDR2 is SVGAGI in the germline V gene (reference sequence). The chain's CDR3 is CASRIMNTEAFF. The DNA of the CDR3 is TGTGCCAGCAGAATAATGAACACTGAAGCTTTCTTT.